Following are 15 T cell receptor beta chains from one sample sequenced in a study of T cells in Graves' hyperthyroidism and ophthalmopathy. Amplified TCR beta CDR3 regions derived from RNA transcripts. Carried out on the TCR CDR3, a first-round RT-PCR used the HTBI primer set. TCRdb reprocessed the multiplex PCR reads with MiXCR, giving one entry per CDR3 protein. The table records about 400,000 distinct CDR3 sequences, about a sixth of them present only once. Sequenced sample: blood. These receptors originate from a woman younger than 35 with Graves' hyperthyroidism.

The sample holds many counts of this clonotype. The CDR3 nucleotides are TGTGCCAGCAGTTCGGAGGGGAGCGCTGGAAACACCATATATTTT. Residues: CASSSEGSAGNTIYF. J is TRBJ1-3 and V is TRBV6-1, with D perhaps matching TRBD1 (5 bases). Germline V lookup: CDR1 MNHNS, CDR2 SASEGT. CDR3 size: 15 residues. Trimming took off 5 bases at V and 2 bases at J, with 13 bases between the two ends.

This clonotype has a handful of counts. The chain couples TRBV7-3 to TRBJ1-2; D may be TRBD1 (5 bases). CDR3 length: 14 residues. Per the germline V gene, CDR1 is SGHTA and CDR2 is FQGTGA. Trimming left V 0 bases short and J 8 bases short, with 13 bases between. CDR3 residues: CASSLTSAGEGYTF. CDR3 nucleotide sequence: TGTGCCAGCAGCTTAACGTCCGCGGGGGAGGGCTACACCTTC. Together with reference TRBV7-3 and TRBJ1-2, the CDR3 gives the full variable domain: GAGVSQTPSNKVTEKGKYVELRCDPISGHTALYWYRQSLGQGPEFLIYFQGTGAADDSGLPNDRFFAVRPEGSVSTLKIQRTERGDSAVYLCASSLTSAGEGYTFGSGTRLTVV.

This clonotype has only a few counts. The rearrangement links TRBV6-4 to TRBJ1-1; no clear D. Germline CDR1 reads MRHNA; CDR2 reads SNTAGT. Trimming shortened V by 2 bases and J by 4 bases, and 8 bases separated the two germline ends. The length of the CDR3 is 13 residues. CDR3 DNA: TGTGCCAGCAGTGACCGGGAGGGCACTGAAGCTTTCTTT. This translates into CASSDREGTEAFF.

This clonotype has a count of ten or more. The chain uses TRBV30 and TRBJ1-2, with D possibly matching TRBD1 (5 bases). Germline CDR1 is GTSNPN and CDR2 is SVGIG (reference sequence). V was cut by 3 bases and J by 3 bases, with 11 bases left in between. The CDR3 contains 13 residues. The CDR3, as DNA: TGTGCCTGGAGGGACACCTTCGACTATGGCTACACCTTC. It is translated as CAWRDTFDYGYTF.

Ten or more counts support this clonotype. This chain connects TRBV19 to TRBJ1-4; D is ambiguous. The CDR3 is 15 residues long. CDR1 and CDR2 (germline): LNHDA, SQIVND (reference sequence). Deletions cut 5 bases from V and 0 bases from J, with 10 bases between. In DNA, the CDR3 is TGTGCCAGTAGTTCTGGGGATGCAACTAATGAAAAACTGTTTTTT. This encodes CASSSGDATNEKLFF.

This clonotype was counted many times. This chain uses TRBV30 with TRBJ1-3; TRBD1 might be the D (5 bases). Germline CDR1 GTSNPN, CDR2 SVGIG (reference sequence). The length of the CDR3 is 15 residues. V lost 3 bases, J lost 0 bases, and 12 bases lay in between. The CDR3 loop is CAWRAGPNSGNTIYF. In DNA form, the CDR3 reads TGTGCCTGGAGGGCGGGACCGAACTCTGGAAACACCATATATTTT.

V usage is TRBV30 and J usage is TRBJ1-6; D unresolved. V lost 5 bases and J lost 6, with 17 bases in between. Germline-derived CDR1 and CDR2 are GTSNPN and SVGIG (reference sequence). CDR3 length equals 15 residues. The DNA for the CDR3 is TGTGCCTGGGGCCGGCGCAGCCTAGCTAATTCACCCCTCCACTTT. It specifies CAWGRRSLANSPLHF.

The sample holds many counts of this clonotype. The CDR3 bases are TGTGCCAGCAGCCATAGGGGGGGGTACAATGAGCAGTTCTTC. Its translation is CASSHRGGYNEQFF. V usage is TRBV3-1 and J usage is TRBJ2-1; a possible D gene is TRBD2 (7 bases). Germline CDR1 is LGHDT and CDR2 is YNNKEL (reference sequence). The CDR3 runs 14 residues. V lost 3 bases and J 4 bases, leaving 10 bases between the germline ends.

This clonotype was recorded at least ten times. This chain uses TRBV6-1 with TRBJ1-2, with D hard to call. CDR3 length equals 12 residues. Trimming shortened V by 2 bases and J by 4 bases, and 5 bases separated the two germline ends. Per germline, CDR1 MNHNS and CDR2 SASEGT. The CDR3 DNA is TGTGCCAGCAGTGAAATTCCCTATGGCTACACCTTC. This gives the protein CASSEIPYGYTF.

The CDR3 reads CSARDRGAGYTF. DNA for the CDR3: TGCAGTGCTAGAGACCGGGGGGCTGGCTACACCTTC. The rearrangement joins TRBV20-1 to TRBJ1-2; perhaps TRBD1 as D (6 bases). Germline CDR1 DFQATT, CDR2 SNEGSKA (reference sequence). This CDR3 has 12 residues. Between the trimmed V and J ends, which lost 0 bases and 7 bases, there was a span of 9 bases.

The sample holds many counts of this clonotype. The V and J genes are TRBV20-1 and TRBJ2-5, with TRBD1 identical over 10 bases. Unmatched junction bases numbered 7, after V lost 3 bases and J lost 6 bases. Germline V CDR1 and CDR2: DFQATT, SNEGSKA (reference sequence). The CDR3 spans 14 residues. DNA of the CDR3: TGCAGTGCTAGGGACAGACAGGGGGCGAAGACCCAGTACTTC. Protein sequence: CSARDRQGAKTQYF.

This clonotype was detected ten times or more. The chain links TRBV3-1 to TRBJ2-2; D gene uncertain. Germline V gives CDR1 LGHDT, CDR2 YNNKEL (reference sequence). The V end lost 5 bases, the J end lost 0 bases, and 25 bases lay between the germline ends. The CDR3 runs 20 residues. The CDR3 nucleotides read TGTGCCAGCAGCGATCGTCCCCCTTTGTCTCGAGCGACGAACACCGGGGAGCTGTTTTTT. Translation: CASSDRPPLSRATNTGELFF.

V is TRBV2 and J is TRBJ2-1; 10 bases map to TRBD1. After removal of 6 bases from V and 14 bases from J, the junction contained 7 bases not matched to a gene. CDR3 size: 12 residues. Germline CDR1 reads SNHLY; CDR2 reads FYNNEI. DNA of the CDR3: TGTGCCAGCAGAGGAGGGGGGACAGGGGAGTTCTTC. The encoded protein is CASRGGGTGEFF.

Points on this clonotype: This may arise from a read error, as a much more abundant clone is one base away. The CDR3 nucleotides read TGTGCCGGCAGTTTACCCTCTCCAGGCAATGAGCAGTTCTTC. It codes for CAGSLPSPGNEQFF. The rearrangement uses TRBV28 and TRBJ2-1; D remains unclear. The length of the CDR3 is 14 residues. Germline V lookup: CDR1 MDHEN, CDR2 SYDVKM.

Many counts were recorded for this clonotype. The chain joins TRBV9 to TRBJ2-3; D possibly corresponds to TRBD2 (6 bases). Per germline, CDR1 SGDLS and CDR2 YYNGEE. The CDR3 runs 16 residues. The V end lost 4 bases, the J end lost 2 bases, and 17 bases lay between the germline ends. The DNA for the CDR3 is TGTGCCAGCAGCAGGCGGCCCGCGGGGACCACAGATACGCAGTATTTT. Amino acids: CASSRRPAGTTDTQYF.